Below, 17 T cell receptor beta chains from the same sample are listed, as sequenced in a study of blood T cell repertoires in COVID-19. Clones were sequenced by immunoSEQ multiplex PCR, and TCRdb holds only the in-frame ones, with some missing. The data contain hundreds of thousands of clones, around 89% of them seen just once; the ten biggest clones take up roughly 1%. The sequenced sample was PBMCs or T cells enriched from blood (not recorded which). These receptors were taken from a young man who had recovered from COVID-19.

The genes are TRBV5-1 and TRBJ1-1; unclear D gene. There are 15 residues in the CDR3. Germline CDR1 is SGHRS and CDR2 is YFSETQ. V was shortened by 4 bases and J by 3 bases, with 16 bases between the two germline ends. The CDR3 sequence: CASSPRGDPDTEAFF. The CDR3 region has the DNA TGCGCCAGCAGCCCCCGTGGTGATCCGGACACTGAAGCTTTCTTT.

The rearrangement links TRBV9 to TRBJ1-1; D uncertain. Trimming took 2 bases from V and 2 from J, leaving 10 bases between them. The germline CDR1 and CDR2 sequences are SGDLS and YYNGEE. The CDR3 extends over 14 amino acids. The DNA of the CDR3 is TGTGCCAGCAGCGTTGGAGGTGATAACACTGAAGCTTTCTTT. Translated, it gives CASSVGGDNTEAFF.

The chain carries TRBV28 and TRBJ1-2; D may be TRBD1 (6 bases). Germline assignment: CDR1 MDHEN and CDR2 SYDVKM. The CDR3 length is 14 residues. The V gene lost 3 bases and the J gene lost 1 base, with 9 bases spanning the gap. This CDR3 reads CASSFQGINYGYTF. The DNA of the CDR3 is TGTGCCAGCAGTTTCCAGGGGATTAACTATGGCTACACCTTC.

CDR3 DNA: TGTGCTAGTGGTTTGATTGGGGGCTCTGGCTACACCTTC. This sequence encodes CASGLIGGSGYTF. The chain couples TRBV12-5 to TRBJ1-2; D might be TRBD1 (6 bases). V was shortened by 2 bases and J by 7 bases, with 11 bases between the two germline ends. The CDR3 contains 13 residues. Germline CDR1 reads LGHNT; CDR2 reads FRNRAP.

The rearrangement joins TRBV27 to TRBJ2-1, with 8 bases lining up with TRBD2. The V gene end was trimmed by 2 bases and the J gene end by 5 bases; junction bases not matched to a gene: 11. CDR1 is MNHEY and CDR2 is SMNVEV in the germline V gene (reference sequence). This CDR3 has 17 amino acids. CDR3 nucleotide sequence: TGTGCCAGCAGTTTACGGGTTAGCGGGGTGTTACACAATGAGCAGTTCTTC. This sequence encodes CASSLRVSGVLHNEQFF.

CDR3 region: CASSSSWATGSPEAFF. Written as DNA, the CDR3 is TGCGCCAGCAGCTCTTCTTGGGCCACAGGGAGCCCTGAAGCTTTCTTT. This sequence joins TRBV5-1 and TRBJ1-1; perhaps TRBD1 as D (6 bases). Germline V gene data show CDR1 as SGHRS and CDR2 as YFSETQ. CDR3 length: 16 residues. Trimming took 3 bases from V and 6 from J, leaving 21 bases between them.

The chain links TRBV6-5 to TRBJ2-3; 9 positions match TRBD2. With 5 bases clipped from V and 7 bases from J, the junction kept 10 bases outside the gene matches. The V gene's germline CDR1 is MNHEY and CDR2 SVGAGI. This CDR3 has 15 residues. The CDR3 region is CASSQGRGGMNTQYF. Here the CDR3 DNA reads TGTGCCAGCAGTCAGGGGCGGGGGGGAATGAATACGCAGTATTTT.

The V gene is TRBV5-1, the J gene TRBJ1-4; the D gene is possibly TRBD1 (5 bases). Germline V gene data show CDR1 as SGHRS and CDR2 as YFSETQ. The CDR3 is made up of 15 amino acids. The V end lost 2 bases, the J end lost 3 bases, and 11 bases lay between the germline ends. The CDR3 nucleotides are TGCGCCAGCAGCTTCGCAGGGTCGCCTAATGAAAAACTGTTTTTT. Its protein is CASSFAGSPNEKLFF.

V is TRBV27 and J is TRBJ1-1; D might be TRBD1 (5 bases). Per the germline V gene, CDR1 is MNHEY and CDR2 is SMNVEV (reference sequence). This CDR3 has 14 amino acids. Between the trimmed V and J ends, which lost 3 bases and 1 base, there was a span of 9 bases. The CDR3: CASSLGGRNTEAFF. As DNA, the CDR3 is TGTGCCAGCAGTTTGGGGGGTAGGAACACTGAAGCTTTCTTT.

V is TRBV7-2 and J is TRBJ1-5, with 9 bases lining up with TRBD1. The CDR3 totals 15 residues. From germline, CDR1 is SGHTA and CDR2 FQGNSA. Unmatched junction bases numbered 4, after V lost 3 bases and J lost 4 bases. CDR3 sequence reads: CASSFRDRVNQPQHF. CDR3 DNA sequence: TGTGCCAGCAGCTTCCGGGACAGGGTTAATCAGCCCCAGCATTTT.

DNA for the CDR3: TGTGCCAGCAATAGCGGAAGCTCCTACAATGAGCAGTTCTTC. It is translated as CASNSGSSYNEQFF. The rearrangement joins TRBV19 to TRBJ2-1; D might be TRBD2 (6 bases). The CDR3 contains 14 residues. V lost 9 bases to trimming and J lost 0 bases, with 12 bases between them. Germline loops: CDR1 LNHDA, CDR2 SQIVND (reference sequence). Together with reference TRBV19 and TRBJ2-1, the CDR3 gives the full variable domain: DGGITQSPKYLFRKEGQNVTLSCEQNLNHDAMYWYRQDPGQGLRLIYYSQIVNDFQKGDIAEGYSVSREKKESFPLTVTSAQKNPTAFYLCASNSGSSYNEQFFGPGTRLTVL.

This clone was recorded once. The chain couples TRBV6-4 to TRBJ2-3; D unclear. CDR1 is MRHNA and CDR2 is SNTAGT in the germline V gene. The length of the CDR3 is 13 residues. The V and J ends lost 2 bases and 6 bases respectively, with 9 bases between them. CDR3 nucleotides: TGTGCCAGCAGTGACGGGTTCGGGGATACGCAGTATTTT. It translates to CASSDGFGDTQYF.

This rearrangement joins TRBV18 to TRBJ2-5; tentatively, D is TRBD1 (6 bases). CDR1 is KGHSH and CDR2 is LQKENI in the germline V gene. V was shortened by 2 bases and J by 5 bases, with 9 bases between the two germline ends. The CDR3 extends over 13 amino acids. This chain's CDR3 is CASSPYRDETQYF. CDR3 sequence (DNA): TGTGCCAGCTCACCATACAGGGACGAGACCCAGTACTTC.

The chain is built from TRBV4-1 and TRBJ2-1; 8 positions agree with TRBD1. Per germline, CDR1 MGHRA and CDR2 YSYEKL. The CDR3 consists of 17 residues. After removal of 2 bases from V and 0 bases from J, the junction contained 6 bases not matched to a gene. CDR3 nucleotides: TGCGCCAGCAGCCAACATAATACAGGGGGCTCCTACAATGAGCAGTTCTTC. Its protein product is CASSQHNTGGSYNEQFF.

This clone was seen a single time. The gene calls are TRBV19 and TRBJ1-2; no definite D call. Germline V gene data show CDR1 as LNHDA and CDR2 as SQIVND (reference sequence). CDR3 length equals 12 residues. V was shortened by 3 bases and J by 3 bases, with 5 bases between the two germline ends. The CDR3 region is CASSITDYGYTF. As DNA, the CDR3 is TGTGCCAGTAGTATTACGGACTATGGCTACACCTTC.

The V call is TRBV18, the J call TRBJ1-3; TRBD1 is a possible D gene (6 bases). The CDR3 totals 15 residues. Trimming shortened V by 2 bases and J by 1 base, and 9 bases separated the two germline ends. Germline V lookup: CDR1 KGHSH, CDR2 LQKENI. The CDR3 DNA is TGTGCCAGCTCACCATCCAGGGGTTCTGGAAACACCATATATTTT. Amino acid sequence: CASSPSRGSGNTIYF.

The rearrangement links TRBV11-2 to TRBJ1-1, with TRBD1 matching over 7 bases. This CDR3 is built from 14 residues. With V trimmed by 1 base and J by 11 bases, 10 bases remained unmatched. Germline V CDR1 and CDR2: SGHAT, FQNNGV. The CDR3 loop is CASSLGDSPRVAFF. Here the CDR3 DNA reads TGTGCCAGCAGCTTAGGGGACAGCCCAAGGGTCGCTTTCTTT.